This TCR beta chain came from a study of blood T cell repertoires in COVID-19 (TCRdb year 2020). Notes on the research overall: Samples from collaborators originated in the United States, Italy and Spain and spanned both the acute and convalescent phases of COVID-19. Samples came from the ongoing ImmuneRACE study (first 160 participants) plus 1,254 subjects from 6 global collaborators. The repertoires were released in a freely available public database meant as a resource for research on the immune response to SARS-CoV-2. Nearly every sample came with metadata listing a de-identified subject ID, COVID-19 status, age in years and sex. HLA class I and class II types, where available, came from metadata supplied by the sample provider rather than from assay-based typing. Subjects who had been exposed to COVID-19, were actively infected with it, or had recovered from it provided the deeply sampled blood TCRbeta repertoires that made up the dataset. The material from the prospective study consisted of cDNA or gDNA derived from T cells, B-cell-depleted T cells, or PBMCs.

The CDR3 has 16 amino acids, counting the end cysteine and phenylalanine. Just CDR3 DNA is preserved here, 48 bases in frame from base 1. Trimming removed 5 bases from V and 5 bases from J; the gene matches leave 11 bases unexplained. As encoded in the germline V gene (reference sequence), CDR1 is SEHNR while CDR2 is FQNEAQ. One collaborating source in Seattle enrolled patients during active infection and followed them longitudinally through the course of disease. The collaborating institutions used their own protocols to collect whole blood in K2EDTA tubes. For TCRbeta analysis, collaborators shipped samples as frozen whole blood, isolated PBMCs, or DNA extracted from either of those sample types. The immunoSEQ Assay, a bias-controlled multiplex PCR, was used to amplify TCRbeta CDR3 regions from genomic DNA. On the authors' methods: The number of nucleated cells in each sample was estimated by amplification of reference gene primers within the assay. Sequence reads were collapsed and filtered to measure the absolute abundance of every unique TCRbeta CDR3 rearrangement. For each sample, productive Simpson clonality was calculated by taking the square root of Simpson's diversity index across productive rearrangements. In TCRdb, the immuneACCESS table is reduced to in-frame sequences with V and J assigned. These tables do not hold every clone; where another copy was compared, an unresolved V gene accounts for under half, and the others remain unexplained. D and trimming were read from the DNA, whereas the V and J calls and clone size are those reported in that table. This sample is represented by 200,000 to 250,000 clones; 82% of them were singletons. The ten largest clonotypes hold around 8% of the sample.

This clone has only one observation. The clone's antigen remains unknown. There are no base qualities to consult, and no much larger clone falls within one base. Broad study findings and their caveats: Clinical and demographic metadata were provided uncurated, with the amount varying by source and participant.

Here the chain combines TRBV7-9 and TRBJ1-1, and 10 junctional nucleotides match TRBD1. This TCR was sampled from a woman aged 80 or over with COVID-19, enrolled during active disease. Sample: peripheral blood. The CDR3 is CASSRGTGVTGTEAFF. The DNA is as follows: TGTGCCAGCAGCAGAGGGACAGGGGTGACGGGGACTGAAGCTTTCTTT.